The 24 T cell receptor beta chains below come from one sample, sequenced in a study of T-cell reconstitution after alpha-beta-depleted transplantation in children. Researchers prepared the TCRbeta library using unique molecular identifiers, the study reports. TCRdb redid the calling of the PCR reads with MiXCR, one entry per CDR3 protein. The sample records about 980,000 distinct CDR3 sequences, about 29% being singletons. The sample consisted of PBMCs, mostly from graft donor cells, taken 360 days after TCRalphabeta/CD19-depleted stem cell transplant. All receptors derive from a boy under two years old who had a stem cell transplant for SCID, so the T cells may come from the graft donor.

The chain couples TRBV7-9 to TRBJ2-7; possibly TRBD1 for D (5 bases). Germline-derived CDR1 and CDR2 are SEHNR and FQNEAQ (reference sequence). The CDR3 totals 17 residues. Trimming took off 5 bases at V and 1 base at J, with 21 bases between the two ends. As DNA, the CDR3 is TGTGCCAGCAGCCGAACAGGTCTACAGGACCCTTCCTACGAGCAGTACTTC. Amino acids: CASSRTGLQDPSYEQYF.

This clonotype has just a few counts. The chain links TRBV7-6 to TRBJ2-1; no clear D gene. Germline CDR1 reads SGHVS; CDR2 reads FNYEAQ. Trimming left V 5 bases short and J 9 bases short, with 17 bases between. This CDR3 comprises 14 residues. For the CDR3, the DNA is TGTGCCAGCAGCAACGGACCGAGTTCGGCTGAGCAGTTCTTC. It translates to CASSNGPSSAEQFF.

The gene calls are TRBV9 and TRBJ2-4, with 9 bases identical to TRBD2. From germline, CDR1 is SGDLS and CDR2 YYNGEE. The CDR3 contains 15 residues. Losses at the gene ends were 0 bases for V and 6 bases for J; bases not matched to a gene: 4. The CDR3, as DNA: TGTGCCAGCAGCGTAGCTGCGGGGGGGACAAACATTCAGTACTTC. Amino acid sequence: CASSVAAGGTNIQYF.

The chain is built from TRBV2 and TRBJ1-6, with D perhaps TRBD1 (6 bases). This CDR3 is 13 amino acids long. Germline V gene lookup returns CDR1 SNHLY and CDR2 FYNNEI. V shed 8 bases and J shed 7 bases, with 12 bases lying between them. The chain's CDR3 is CASLPQGNSPLHF. The CDR3 coding sequence is TGTGCCAGCTTACCTCAGGGGAATTCACCCCTCCACTTT.

In this sample, this clonotype turned up a few times. The V gene is TRBV21-1, the J gene TRBJ1-2; no check of the table's D call, TRBD1, against the DNA was made. TRBV21-1 has pseudogene status. The length of the CDR3 is 11 residues. The CDR3 DNA sequence: TGTGCCAGCAGCAAAGCCTGGGGGCCGTCCTTC. Translated: CASSKAWGPSF.

The chain recombines TRBV11-2 with TRBJ2-3, with D possibly matching TRBD1 (5 bases). The CDR3 totals 15 residues. The V and J ends lost 5 bases and 0 bases respectively, with 12 bases between them. Germline V lookup: CDR1 SGHAT, CDR2 FQNNGV. The CDR3 nucleotides are TGTGCCAGCAGCCCCGGACACGTCAGCACAGATACGCAGTATTTT. This sequence encodes CASSPGHVSTDTQYF.

This chain uses TRBV20-1 with TRBJ2-3; TRBD1 might be the D (6 bases). Trimming stripped 4 bases from V and 1 base from J, with 6 bases between. CDR1 is DFQATT, CDR2 SNEGSKA, per germline (reference sequence). CDR3 size: 12 residues. The CDR3 here is CSANRGTDTQYF. CDR3 DNA: TGCAGTGCTAACAGGGGCACAGATACGCAGTATTTT.

CDR3 protein: CATSMDRPGGTQYF. The CDR3 nucleotides are TGTGCCACCAGCATGGACAGGCCCGGAGGTACTCAGTACTTC. This chain links TRBV15 with TRBJ2-4, with 7 bases aligning to TRBD1. The junction had 12 bases not matched to a gene; V was cut back by 4 bases and J by 12 bases. The CDR3 is made up of 14 amino acids. Germline V gene lookup returns CDR1 LNHNV and CDR2 YYDKDF (reference sequence). Using reference TRBV15 and TRBJ2-4 for the parts outside the CDR3, the full variable domain is DAMVIQNPRYQVTQFGKPVTLSCSQTLNHNVMYWYQQKSSQAPKLLFHYYDKDFNNEADTPDNFQSRRPNTSFCFLDIRSPGLGDTAMYLCATSMDRPGGTQYFGAGTRLSVL.

This clonotype was recorded a few times. The chain carries TRBV5-1 and TRBJ1-1; D uncertain. Trimming cost V 3 bases and J 2 bases, with 17 bases left between them. The CDR3 is 16 residues long. Germline V gene lookup returns CDR1 SGHRS and CDR2 YFSETQ. The CDR3 nucleotides are TGCGCCAGCAGCTCCCGCTCCAATACACCTAACACTGAAGCTTTCTTT. Protein product: CASSSRSNTPNTEAFF.

The chain carries TRBV20-1 and TRBJ2-5; D may be TRBD2 (5 bases). Deletions cut 3 bases from V and 4 bases from J, with 15 bases between. The germline CDR1 and CDR2 sequences are DFQATT and SNEGSKA (reference sequence). CDR3 length: 14 residues. The CDR3 region is CSARGSGEGETQYF. The CDR3 DNA reads TGCAGTGCTAGGGGGTCTGGAGAGGGAGAGACCCAGTACTTC.

This clonotype was observed a few times. The chain has TRBV20-1 and TRBJ1-5; possible D gene TRBD1, 5 bases. With 4 bases removed from V and 4 bases from J, the gap between germline ends came to 14 bases. The CDR3 sequence is 14 residues long. The germline gives CDR1 DFQATT, CDR2 SNEGSKA (reference sequence). The CDR3 loop reads CSAIVGPLNQPQHF. CDR3 nucleotides: TGCAGTGCTATCGTGGGACCGCTTAATCAGCCCCAGCATTTT.

The rearrangement links TRBV20-1 to TRBJ2-1; TRBD1 matches at 7 bases. Germline V gene sequence: CDR1 DFQATT, CDR2 SNEGSKA (reference sequence). The length of the CDR3 is 15 residues. V shed 5 bases, J shed 3 bases, and the junction held 10 bases outside the gene matches. The DNA of the CDR3 is TGCAGTGCTCCTGATGACAGGGTACTCTACAATGAGCAGTTCTTC. Its protein product is CSAPDDRVLYNEQFF.

This clonotype was observed a few times. The rearrangement joins TRBV28 to TRBJ1-1; D is undetermined. Per germline, CDR1 MDHEN and CDR2 SYDVKM. V lost 2 bases to trimming and J lost 1 base, with 17 bases between them. This CDR3 is built from 17 residues. The CDR3 nucleotides read TGTGCCAGCAGTTTAGTTCAACCCATATATCGGAACACTGAAGCTTTCTTT. This codes for CASSLVQPIYRNTEAFF.

The chain has TRBV11-2 and TRBJ1-3; D might be TRBD1 (5 bases). Germline V lookup: CDR1 SGHAT, CDR2 FQNNGV. The CDR3 totals 15 residues. V was shortened by 5 bases and J by 5 bases, with 16 bases between the two germline ends. The chain's CDR3 is CASSAAWQGRNTIYF. The CDR3 bases are TGTGCCAGCAGCGCGGCTTGGCAGGGACGAAACACCATATATTTT.

This sequence joins TRBV12-3 or TRBV12-4 and TRBJ1-5; D is uncertain. Trimming took 2 bases from V and 5 from J, leaving 10 bases between them. CDR3 length: 14 amino acids. The CDR3 reads CASSLRPIDQPQHF. The CDR3 DNA is TGTGCCAGCAGTTTAAGGCCTATCGATCAGCCCCAGCATTTT.

The chain combines TRBV2 with TRBJ1-1, with 8 bases fitting TRBD1. V trimming: 6 bases; J trimming: 4 bases; junction bases outside the gene matches: 7. There are 14 residues in the CDR3. Germline CDR1 reads SNHLY; CDR2 reads FYNNEI. The CDR3 DNA reads TGTGCCAGCAGGGCAGGGGGCCTAGGCACTGAAGCTTTCTTT. This encodes CASRAGGLGTEAFF. The whole variable domain, filled in from reference TRBV2 and TRBJ1-1, reads EPEVTQTPSHQVTQMGQEVILRCVPISNHLYFYWYRQILGQKVEFLVSFYNNEISEKSEIFDDQFSVERPDGSNFTLKIRSTKLEDSAMYFCASRAGGLGTEAFFGQGTRLTVV.

The chain uses TRBV5-1 and TRBJ2-1, with a possible D match to TRBD2 (6 bases). V gave up 0 bases and J gave up 6 bases, with 10 bases separating them. Germline V gene lookup returns CDR1 SGHRS and CDR2 YFSETQ. There are 14 residues in the CDR3. The CDR3 nucleotides are TGCGCCAGCAGCTTGGGGCTAGCGATCAATGAGCAGTTCTTC. Its translation: CASSLGLAINEQFF.

This clonotype has a handful of counts. This chain joins TRBV9 and TRBJ2-7, with 9 bases identical to TRBD1. Germline loops: CDR1 SGDLS, CDR2 YYNGEE. The V segment lost 3 bases and the J segment 5 bases; nucleotides outside the gene matches: 3. The CDR3 runs 13 residues. CDR3 loop: CASSGQGDHEQYF. In DNA, the CDR3 is TGTGCCAGCAGCGGACAGGGGGACCACGAGCAGTACTTC.

This chain uses TRBV5-1 with TRBJ2-7, with 10 bases that match TRBD1. The CDR3 extends over 17 amino acids. Unmatched junction bases numbered 7, after V lost 0 bases and J lost 1 base. Germline CDR1 is SGHRS and CDR2 is YFSETQ. The CDR3 region has the DNA TGCGCCAGCAGCTTGGCCCCCGGACAGGGGGATTCCTACGAGCAGTACTTC. Translating gives CASSLAPGQGDSYEQYF.

The chain joins TRBV12-3 or TRBV12-4 to TRBJ2-2, with D unresolved. This CDR3 has 13 residues. V was shortened by 0 bases and J by 6 bases, with 5 bases between the two germline ends. CDR3 sequence: CASSLAAPGELFF. CDR3 nucleotide sequence: TGTGCCAGCAGTTTAGCGGCGCCCGGGGAGCTGTTTTTT.

The chain uses TRBV6-2 or TRBV6-3 and TRBJ2-4, with D maybe TRBD2 (6 bases). V lost 4 bases and J 11 bases, leaving 12 bases between the germline ends. Per the germline V gene, CDR1 is MNHEY and CDR2 is SVGEGT. The CDR3 has 12 residues. CDR3 amino acids: CASSWGGILQYF. DNA for the CDR3: TGTGCCAGCAGTTGGGGAGGCATCCTTCAGTACTTC.

This rearrangement joins TRBV18 to TRBJ2-7; 8 bases fit TRBD1. CDR1 is KGHSH, CDR2 LQKENI, per germline. V dropped 3 bases and J dropped 7; count of bases not matched to a gene: 8. There are 14 residues in the CDR3. In nucleotides, the CDR3 is TGTGCCAGCTCACCCCGGACAGGGATAGGAGAGCAGTACTTC. Protein: CASSPRTGIGEQYF.

This clonotype has more than one count but fewer than ten. V gene TRBV6-1 combines with J gene TRBJ2-2; 8 nucleotides agree with TRBD2. The V segment lost 1 base and the J segment 5 bases; nucleotides outside the gene matches: 6. Germline CDR1 reads MNHNS; CDR2 reads SASEGT. The CDR3 consists of 16 residues. The CDR3 here is CASSEVKRGSTGELFF. DNA for the CDR3: TGTGCCAGCAGTGAAGTTAAGCGGGGGAGTACCGGGGAGCTGTTTTTT.

This chain joins TRBV9 and TRBJ2-1; 7 bases line up with TRBD2. The germline V gene encodes CDR1 SGDLS and CDR2 YYNGEE. With 1 base clipped from V and 0 bases from J, the junction kept 10 bases outside the gene matches. CDR3 length: 18 residues. DNA for the CDR3: TGTGCCAGCAGCGTAAGGCCCGGGGAGGGGAGCTCCTACAATGAGCAGTTCTTC. It yields the protein CASSVRPGEGSSYNEQFF.